Below are 29 T cell receptor beta chains sequenced from a single sample in a study of T cells expressing NK-cell markers. Reprocessing the 5' RACE reads, TCRdb reports a single entry for every CDR3 protein and omits DNA. The listing contains about 30,000 distinct CDR3 sequences. Sequences were obtained from blood T cells: a sorted CD56 or NKG2C T cell subset, CD4+ or CD8+ T cells, or bulk PBMC T cells (not recorded which). The receptors were sampled from a woman between 18 and 75 years old in good health.

The chain recombines TRBV12-3 or TRBV12-4 with TRBJ2-2; with no DNA, the TCRdb D assignment of TRBD1 cannot be verified. The CDR3 sequence is 15 residues long. CDR3 sequence: CASSHETGDDGELFF.

This chain connects TRBV29-1 to TRBJ2-5; TCRdb calls TRBD1, which cannot be checked without DNA. This CDR3 has 15 residues. Germline CDR1 is SQVTM and CDR2 is ANQGSEA. This chain's CDR3 is CSVEDRLRVGETQYF.

The chain uses TRBV5-1 and TRBJ2-2; TCRdb calls TRBD1, which cannot be checked without DNA. CDR1 SGHRS and CDR2 YFSETQ come from the germline V gene. The CDR3 loop spans 15 amino acids. CDR3: CASSSGTDFTGELFF.

This sequence joins TRBV7-3 and TRBJ2-1; the TCRdb call, TRBD1, lacks DNA for checking. CDR1 is SGHTA and CDR2 is FQGTGA in the germline V gene. The CDR3 covers 14 residues. This CDR3 is CASSLNSGGNEQFF.

The chain combines TRBV24-1 with TRBJ2-1. Germline V CDR1 and CDR2: KGHDR, SFDVKD. This CDR3 contains 16 residues. CDR3 protein: CATSDPKRDSYNEQFF.

This rearrangement joins TRBV7-8 to TRBJ2-3. The germline CDR1 and CDR2 sequences are SGHVS and FQNEAQ. This CDR3 contains 13 residues. This CDR3 is CASSSWYLDTQYF. The full variable domain, with the rest looked up from reference TRBV7-8 and TRBJ2-3, is GAGVSQSPRYKVAKRGQDVALRCDPISGHVSLFWYQQALGQGPEFLTYFQNEAQLDKSGLPSDRFFAERPEGSVSTLKIQRTQQEDSAVYLCASSSWYLDTQYFGPGTRLTVL.

The chain links TRBV12-5 to TRBJ1-2. This CDR3 has 13 amino acids. Germline assignment: CDR1 LGHNT and CDR2 FRNRAP. This CDR3 is CASGLVPLYGYTF.

The chain is built from TRBV6-2 or TRBV6-3 and TRBJ2-7; TCRdb reports TRBD1, a call that lacks DNA to check it against. The CDR3 length is 12 residues. The germline CDR1 and CDR2 sequences are MNHEY and SVGEGT. This chain's CDR3 is CATGELNYEQYF.

V is TRBV2 and J is TRBJ1-1. The germline CDR1 and CDR2 sequences are SNHLY and FYNNEI. This CDR3 contains 13 residues. CDR3 region: CASSEALRTEAFF.

V usage is TRBV19 and J usage is TRBJ2-1. The CDR3 length is 15 residues. CDR1 and CDR2 (germline): LNHDA, SQIVND (reference sequence). The CDR3 sequence is CASSIVWGLYNEQFF.

The chain links TRBV4-1 to TRBJ2-7; checking the TCRdb D call of TRBD2 is not possible without DNA. The CDR3 loop spans 15 amino acids. Germline-derived CDR1 and CDR2 are MGHRA and YSYEKL. This CDR3 is CASSLVAGGSYEQYF.

The chain uses TRBV7-9 and TRBJ2-7; lacking DNA, the TRBD2 call made by TCRdb goes unchecked. Germline CDR1 SEHNR, CDR2 FQNEAQ (reference sequence). This CDR3 is 13 amino acids long. CDR3 protein: CASSSQTSYEQYF.

The rearrangement uses TRBV20-1 and TRBJ2-7; checking the TCRdb D call of TRBD2 is not possible without DNA. The CDR3 extends over 15 amino acids. Germline V gene data show CDR1 as DFQATT and CDR2 as SNEGSKA (reference sequence). The CDR3 sequence is CSARDVAGASYEQYF.

The CDR3 reads CATSRDDRAGNTIYF. The gene calls are TRBV15 and TRBJ1-3; TCRdb's assignment of TRBD1 cannot be checked, as there is no DNA. From germline, CDR1 is LNHNV and CDR2 YYDKDF (reference sequence). The CDR3 is 15 amino acids.

The chain couples TRBV10-3 to TRBJ2-1; lacking DNA, the TRBD2 call made by TCRdb goes unchecked. Germline loops: CDR1 ENHRY, CDR2 SYGVKD. This CDR3 contains 16 residues. CDR3: CAISESGTFSYNEQFF.

This chain joins TRBV12-3 or TRBV12-4 and TRBJ2-3. The CDR3 runs 12 residues. The CDR3 loop reads CASSLGSDTQYF.

The chain uses TRBV12-3 or TRBV12-4 and TRBJ2-1. The CDR3 has 13 amino acids. The CDR3 here is CASSLGIINEQFF.

The chain couples TRBV4-1 to TRBJ1-1; there is no DNA to check the TCRdb D call of TRBD1. This CDR3 has 16 amino acids. The germline V gene has CDR1 MGHRA and CDR2 YSYEKL. This CDR3 is CASSQVRGQANTEAFF.

The gene calls are TRBV5-1 and TRBJ1-2; TCRdb's D gene call, TRBD1, goes unchecked for lack of DNA. Per germline, CDR1 SGHRS and CDR2 YFSETQ. The CDR3 contains 17 residues. The CDR3 is CASSLKVGTGVIYGYTF. Full variable domain (remainder filled in from reference TRBV5-1 and TRBJ1-2): KAGVTQTPRYLIKTRGQQVTLSCSPISGHRSVSWYQQTPGQGLQFLFEYFSETQRNKGNFPGRFSGRQFSNSRSEMNVSTLELGDSALYLCASSLKVGTGVIYGYTFGSGTRLTVV.

This chain connects TRBV27 to TRBJ1-2; TCRdb returns TRBD1, unconfirmable since there is no DNA. In germline, CDR1 is MNHEY, CDR2 SMNVEV (reference sequence). The CDR3 has 13 residues. CDR3: CASSWDRGYGYTF.

The chain recombines TRBV2 with TRBJ2-3; TCRdb's assignment of TRBD2 cannot be checked, as there is no DNA. Germline lookup yields CDR1 SNHLY and CDR2 FYNNEI. The CDR3 spans 16 residues. The chain's CDR3 is CASSDKRGGRTDTQYF.

The CDR3 spells CASSLSLTGTEEQYF. The gene calls are TRBV27 and TRBJ2-7; TCRdb gives TRBD2 as the D gene, but with no DNA this cannot be confirmed. The germline V gene has CDR1 MNHEY and CDR2 SMNVEV (reference sequence). The CDR3 has 15 amino acids.

V and J are TRBV4-1 and TRBJ2-1; no DNA is available, so the TRBD2 call from TCRdb remains unchecked. CDR1 and CDR2 from the germline V gene are MGHRA and YSYEKL. The CDR3 length is 15 residues. This chain's CDR3 is CASSRETSDYNEQFF.

The chain combines TRBV7-6 with TRBJ2-3. This CDR3 contains 14 residues. Germline V CDR1 and CDR2: SGHVS, FNYEAQ. CDR3 loop: CASSLTYLGDTQYF.

CDR3 in amino acids: CASSYTLYEQYF. The chain links TRBV12-3 or TRBV12-4 to TRBJ2-7. The CDR3 is 12 amino acids.

CDR3 amino acids: CASSGRGYPYNEQFF. V usage is TRBV2 and J usage is TRBJ2-1; the TRBD1 assignment by TCRdb is unverifiable without DNA. Germline V gene data show CDR1 as SNHLY and CDR2 as FYNNEI. There are 15 residues in the CDR3.

The rearrangement uses TRBV6-5 and TRBJ1-1; absent DNA, TCRdb's TRBD1 call cannot be checked. This CDR3 region has 16 residues. The germline gives CDR1 MNHEY, CDR2 SVGAGI. CDR3 region: CASSYPTGGKGTEAFF.

This sequence joins TRBV19 and TRBJ2-7. The CDR3 loop spans 13 amino acids. Germline CDR1 is LNHDA and CDR2 is SQIVND (reference sequence). The CDR3: CASSISSSYEQYF.

V gene TRBV4-1 combines with J gene TRBJ2-7; lacking DNA, the TRBD1 call made by TCRdb goes unchecked. The germline V gene encodes CDR1 MGHRA and CDR2 YSYEKL. The CDR3 runs to 16 residues. The CDR3 spells CASSQEDRGGIYEQYF.